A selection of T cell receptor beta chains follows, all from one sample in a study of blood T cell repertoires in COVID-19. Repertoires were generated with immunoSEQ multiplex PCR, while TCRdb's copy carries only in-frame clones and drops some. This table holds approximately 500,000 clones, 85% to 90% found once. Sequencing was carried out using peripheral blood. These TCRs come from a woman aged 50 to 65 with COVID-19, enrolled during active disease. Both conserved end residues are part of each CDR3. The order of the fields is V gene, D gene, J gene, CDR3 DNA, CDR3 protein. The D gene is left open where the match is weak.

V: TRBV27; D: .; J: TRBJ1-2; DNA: TGTGCCAGCAGCCTTAACAGGGTTGATGGCTACACCTTC; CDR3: CASSLNRVDGYTF
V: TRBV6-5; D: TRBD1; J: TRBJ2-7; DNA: TGTGCCAGCAGTTCCGGACAGGGCTCCTACGAGCAGTACTTC; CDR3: CASSSGQGSYEQYF
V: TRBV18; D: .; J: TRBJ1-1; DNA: TGTGCCAGCTCACCCGCGCAGGGGCGCTCAAACACTGAAGCTTTCTTT; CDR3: CASSPAQGRSNTEAFF
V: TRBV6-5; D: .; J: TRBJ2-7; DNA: TGTGCCAGCGGGACTCTTCACTACGAGCAGTACTTC; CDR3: CASGTLHYEQYF
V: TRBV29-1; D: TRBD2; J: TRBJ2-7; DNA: TGCAGCGTTGAAGGGGGAGGGAGGGACGGCTACGAGCAGTACTTC; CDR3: CSVEGGGRDGYEQYF
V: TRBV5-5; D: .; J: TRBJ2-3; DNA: TGTGCCAGCAGCTTGTCGGGGGTGTTTGTCGCAGATACGCAGTATTTT; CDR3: CASSLSGVFVADTQYF
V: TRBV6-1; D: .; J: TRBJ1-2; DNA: TGTGCCAGCAGTGAAGGGCGGGTGATAAATGGCTACACCTTC; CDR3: CASSEGRVINGYTF
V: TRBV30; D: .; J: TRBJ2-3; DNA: TGTGCCTGGAGTGGGGGGCTGGTGACAGATACGCAGTATTTT; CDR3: CAWSGGLVTDTQYF
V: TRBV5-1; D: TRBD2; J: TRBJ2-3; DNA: TGCGCCAGCAGCTTGGCCGTGGGCGGGGGGGAAGATACGCAGTATTTT; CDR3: CASSLAVGGGEDTQYF
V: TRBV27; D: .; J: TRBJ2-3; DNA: TGTGCCAGCAGTGCCGGGATCGGCACAGATACGCAGTATTTT; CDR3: CASSAGIGTDTQYF
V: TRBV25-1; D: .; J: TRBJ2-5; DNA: TGTGCCAGCAGTGATCTAACAGGACGGACCCAGTACTTC; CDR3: CASSDLTGRTQYF
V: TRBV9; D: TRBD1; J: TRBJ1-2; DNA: TGTGCCAGCAGGACCCTCAGGGGGTTGTCGTCCCGTGAAATCTATGGCTACACCTTC; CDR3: CASRTLRGLSSREIYGYTF
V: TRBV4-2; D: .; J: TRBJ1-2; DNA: TGTGCCAGCAGCCAAGATCACGGGTCGGGTGCTAACTATGGCTACACCTTC; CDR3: CASSQDHGSGANYGYTF
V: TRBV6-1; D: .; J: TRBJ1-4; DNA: TGTGCCAGCAGTGAAGCGGTCGGGGGGGGTGAAAAACTGTTTTTT; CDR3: CASSEAVGGGEKLFF
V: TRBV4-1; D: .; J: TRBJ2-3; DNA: TGCGCCAGCAGCCAAGTAGGGAGCGGCGGTAGCACAGATACGCAGTATTTT; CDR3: CASSQVGSGGSTDTQYF
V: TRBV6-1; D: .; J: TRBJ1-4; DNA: TGTGCCAGCAGTGAAATCGCGGATGAAAAACTGTTTTTT; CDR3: CASSEIADEKLFF
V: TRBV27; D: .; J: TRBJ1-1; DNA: TGTGCCAGCAGTTCGATCAACAGGGTAGGCACTGAAGCTTTCTTT; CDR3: CASSSINRVGTEAFF
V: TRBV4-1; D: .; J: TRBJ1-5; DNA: TGCGCCAGCAGCCGAGGACATTTTTCAAGCAATCAGCCCCAGCATTTT; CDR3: CASSRGHFSSNQPQHF
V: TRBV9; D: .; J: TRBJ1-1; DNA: TGTGCCAGCAGCGTAGGGGCAGCAACCAACACTGAAGCTTTCTTT; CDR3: CASSVGAATNTEAFF
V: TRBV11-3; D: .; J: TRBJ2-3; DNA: TGTGCCAGCAGCCTTCAGGATGATACGCAGTATTTT; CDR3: CASSLQDDTQYF
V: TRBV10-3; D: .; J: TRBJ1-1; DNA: TGTGCCATCAGCCCTGGACAGTTAAGGCCGGGGCGAACTGAAGCTTTCTTT; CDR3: CAISPGQLRPGRTEAFF
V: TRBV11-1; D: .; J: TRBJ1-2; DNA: TGTGCCAGCACCTACGGGGGAGGCTATGGCTACACCTTC; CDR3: CASTYGGGYGYTF
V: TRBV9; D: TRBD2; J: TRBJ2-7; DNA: TGTGCCAGCAGCCCCCCGGGAGGTAGCGGGACCTACGAGCAGTACTTC; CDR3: CASSPPGGSGTYEQYF
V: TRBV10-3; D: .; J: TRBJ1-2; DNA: TGTGCCATCAGTGAGGGGGAGGCAAACACCTTC; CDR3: CAISEGEANTF
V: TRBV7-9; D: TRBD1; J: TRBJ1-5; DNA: TGTGCCAGCAGCTTGGTCTTATCCGGACAGGGCAATCAGCCCCAGCATTTT; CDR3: CASSLVLSGQGNQPQHF
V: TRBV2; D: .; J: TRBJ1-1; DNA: TGTGCCAGCAGTGAAGTCCAGGGCCTTGAAGCTTTCTTT; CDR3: CASSEVQGLEAFF
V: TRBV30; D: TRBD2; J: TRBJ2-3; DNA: TGTGCCTGGAGTGTACTAGGGAGCGGGGCGCCCTCCACAGATACGCAGTATTTT; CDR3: CAWSVLGSGAPSTDTQYF